The source of this TCR beta chain is a study of cytotoxic CD8 clonotypes in ibrutinib-treated CLL. Profiling relied on immunoSEQ multiplex PCR, and the TCRdb table lists in-frame clones only, not all of them. The sample has 14,000 to 15,000 clones, roughly two thirds seen once. The table lists this clone with a few counts. The antigen is unknown. In germline, CDR1 is SGHAT, CDR2 FQNNGV. The CDR3 loop spans 16 amino acids. Germline trimming cut 3 bases from V and 7 bases from J; bases unmatched to any gene: 11. Study-wide results and caveats: Treatment saw public clonotypes, which were uncommon, either contract or stay stable.

The receptor's source is a human donor with chronic lymphocytic leukemia. The chain combines TRBV11-2 with TRBJ1-4; TRBD1 matches 7 bases. The sequences come from PBMCs, collected before ibrutinib treatment. CDR3 protein: CASSFLGYRGGEKLFF. The DNA for the CDR3 is TGTGCCAGCAGCTTTTTGGGATACAGGGGCGGTGAAAAACTGTTTTTT.